This T cell receptor (beta chain) was found in a study of blood T cell repertoires in COVID-19. Overall study: Sample material is recorded as cDNA or gDNA derived from T cells, B-cell-depleted T cells, or PBMCs.

Under the authors' procedure: Reference gene primer amplification gave estimated nucleated cell counts. Data came from immunoSEQ multiplex PCR; TCRdb stores just in-frame clones and leaves some out. The DNA was the basis for D and trimming; V, J and clone size are from that table. The sample has 200,000 to 250,000 clones; around three quarters are singletons. The V gene's germline CDR1 is MDHEN and CDR2 SYDVKM. The CDR3 is 15 amino acids. The V end lost 6 bases, the J end lost 0 bases, and 15 bases lay between the germline ends. The V gene is TRBV28, the J gene TRBJ2-7; weak D call: TRBD2 (5 bases). Sequencing used peripheral blood. The sequence derives from a woman in her 70s with acute or convalescent COVID-19. The CDR3, as DNA: TGTGCCAGCAGCCCCCCAACTAGTAGCTCCTACGAGCAGTACTTC. Protein product: CASSPPTSSSYEQYF.